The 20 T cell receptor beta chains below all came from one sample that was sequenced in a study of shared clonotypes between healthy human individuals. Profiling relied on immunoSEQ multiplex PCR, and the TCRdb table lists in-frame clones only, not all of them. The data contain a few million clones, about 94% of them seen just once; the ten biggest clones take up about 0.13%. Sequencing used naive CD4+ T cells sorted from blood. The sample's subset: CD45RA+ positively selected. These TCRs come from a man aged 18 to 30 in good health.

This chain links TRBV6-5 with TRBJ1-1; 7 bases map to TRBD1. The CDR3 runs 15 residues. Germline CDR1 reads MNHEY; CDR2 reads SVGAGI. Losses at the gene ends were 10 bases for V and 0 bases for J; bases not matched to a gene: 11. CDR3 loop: CATREDRTLNTEAFF. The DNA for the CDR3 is TGTGCCACCCGGGAGGACAGGACCCTGAACACTGAAGCTTTCTTT.

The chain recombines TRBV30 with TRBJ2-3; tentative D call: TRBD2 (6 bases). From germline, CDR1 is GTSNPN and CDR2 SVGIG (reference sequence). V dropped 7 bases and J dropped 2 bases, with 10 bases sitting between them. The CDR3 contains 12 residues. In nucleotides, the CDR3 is TGTGCCTCTGGGGAGGCCACAGATACGCAGTATTTT. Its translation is CASGEATDTQYF.

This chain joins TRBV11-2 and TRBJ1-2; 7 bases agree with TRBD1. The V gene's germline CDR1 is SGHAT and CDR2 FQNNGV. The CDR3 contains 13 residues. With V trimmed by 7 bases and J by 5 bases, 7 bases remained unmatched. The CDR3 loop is CASKSGGEYGYTF. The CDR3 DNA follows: TGTGCCAGCAAATCAGGGGGAGAATATGGCTACACCTTC.

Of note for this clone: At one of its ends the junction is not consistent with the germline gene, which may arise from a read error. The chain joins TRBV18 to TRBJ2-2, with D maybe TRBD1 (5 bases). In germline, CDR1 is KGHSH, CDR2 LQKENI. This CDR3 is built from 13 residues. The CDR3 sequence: CASWPGNAGELFF. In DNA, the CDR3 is TGTGCCAGCTGGCCAGGGAACGCCGGGGAGCTGTTTTTT.

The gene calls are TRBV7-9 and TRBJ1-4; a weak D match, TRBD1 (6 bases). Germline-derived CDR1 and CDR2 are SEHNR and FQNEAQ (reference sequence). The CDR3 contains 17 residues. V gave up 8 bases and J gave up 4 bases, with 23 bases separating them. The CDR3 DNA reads TGTGCCAGCTCCTACTTCGTGGCCGGGGGCGATAATGAAAAACTGTTTTTT. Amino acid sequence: CASSYFVAGGDNEKLFF.

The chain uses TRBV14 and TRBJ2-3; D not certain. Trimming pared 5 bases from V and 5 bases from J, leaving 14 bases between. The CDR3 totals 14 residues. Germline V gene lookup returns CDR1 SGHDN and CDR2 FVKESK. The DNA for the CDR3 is TGTGCCAGCAGCGCTTTCGCGGTAGGAGATACGCAGTATTTT. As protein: CASSAFAVGDTQYF. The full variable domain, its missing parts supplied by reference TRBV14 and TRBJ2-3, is EAGVTQFPSHSVIEKGQTVTLRCDPISGHDNLYWYRRVMGKEIKFLLHFVKESKQDESGMPNNRFLAERTGGTYSTLKVQPAELEDSGVYFCASSAFAVGDTQYFGPGTRLTVL.

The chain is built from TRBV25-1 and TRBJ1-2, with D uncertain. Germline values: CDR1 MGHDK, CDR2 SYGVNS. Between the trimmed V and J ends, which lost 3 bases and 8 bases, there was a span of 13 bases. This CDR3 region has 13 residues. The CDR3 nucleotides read TGTGCCAGCAGTGATCGCTCGACGGCAGGCTACACCTTC. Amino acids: CASSDRSTAGYTF.

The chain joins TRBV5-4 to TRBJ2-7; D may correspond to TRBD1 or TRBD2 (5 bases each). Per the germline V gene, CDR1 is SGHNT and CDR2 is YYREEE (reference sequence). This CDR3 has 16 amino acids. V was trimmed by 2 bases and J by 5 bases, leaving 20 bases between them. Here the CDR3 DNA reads TGTGCCAGCAGCTTCGGGGCGTTAGCAAATAGGGACGAGCAGTACTTC. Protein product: CASSFGALANRDEQYF.

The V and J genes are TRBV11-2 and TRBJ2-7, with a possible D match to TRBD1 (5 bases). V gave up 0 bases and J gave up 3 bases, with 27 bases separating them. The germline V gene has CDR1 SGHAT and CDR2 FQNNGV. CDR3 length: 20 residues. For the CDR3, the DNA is TGTGCCAGCAGCTTAGAGTTAGCAGGGCGGAGACTCGGCAGGCACTACGAGCAGTACTTC. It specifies CASSLELAGRRLGRHYEQYF.

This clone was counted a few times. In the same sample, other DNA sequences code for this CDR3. The CDR3 is CASSLGGSYEQYF. The CDR3 coding sequence is TGTGCCAGCAGTTTAGGCGGCTCCTACGAGCAGTACTTC. The V call is TRBV28, the J call TRBJ2-7; D ambiguous. V was shortened by 2 bases and J by 0 bases, with 5 bases between the two germline ends. The length of the CDR3 is 13 residues. CDR1 and CDR2 (germline): MDHEN, SYDVKM.

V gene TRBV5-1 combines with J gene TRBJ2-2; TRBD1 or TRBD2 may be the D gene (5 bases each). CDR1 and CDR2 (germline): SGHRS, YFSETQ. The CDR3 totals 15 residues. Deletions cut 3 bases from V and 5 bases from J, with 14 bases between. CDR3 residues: CASSSRQTGTGELFF. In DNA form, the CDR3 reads TGCGCCAGCAGCTCCCGACAGACGGGAACCGGGGAGCTGTTTTTT.

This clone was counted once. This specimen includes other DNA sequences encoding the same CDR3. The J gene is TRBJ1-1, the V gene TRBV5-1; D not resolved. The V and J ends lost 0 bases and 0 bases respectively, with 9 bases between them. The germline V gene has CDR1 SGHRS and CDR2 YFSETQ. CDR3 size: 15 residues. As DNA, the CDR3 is TGCGCCAGCAGCTTGGCCGCCAGCTTGAACACTGAAGCTTTCTTT. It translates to CASSLAASLNTEAFF.

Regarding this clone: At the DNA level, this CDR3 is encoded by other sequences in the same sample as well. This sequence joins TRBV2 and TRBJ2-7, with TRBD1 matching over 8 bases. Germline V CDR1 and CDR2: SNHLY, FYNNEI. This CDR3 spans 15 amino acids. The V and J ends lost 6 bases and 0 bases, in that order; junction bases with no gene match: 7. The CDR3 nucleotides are TGTGCCAGCAGCGGAGACAGGGGAAGCTCCTACGAGCAGTACTTC. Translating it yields CASSGDRGSSYEQYF. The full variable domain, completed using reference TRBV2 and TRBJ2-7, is EPEVTQTPSHQVTQMGQEVILRCVPISNHLYFYWYRQILGQKVEFLVSFYNNEISEKSEIFDDQFSVERPDGSNFTLKIRSTKLEDSAMYFCASSGDRGSSYEQYFGPGTRLTVT.

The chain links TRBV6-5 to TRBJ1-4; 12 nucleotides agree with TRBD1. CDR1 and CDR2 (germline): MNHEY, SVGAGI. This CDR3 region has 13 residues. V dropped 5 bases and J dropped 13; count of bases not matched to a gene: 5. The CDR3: CASSGTGGSALFF. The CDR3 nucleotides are TGTGCCAGCAGTGGGACAGGGGGCAGCGCACTGTTTTTT.

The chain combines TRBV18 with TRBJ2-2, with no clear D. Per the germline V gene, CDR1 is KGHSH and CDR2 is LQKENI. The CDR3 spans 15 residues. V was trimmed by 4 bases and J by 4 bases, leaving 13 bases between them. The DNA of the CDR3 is TGTGCCAGCTCACTCAACACCAGAACCACCGGGGAGCTGTTTTTT. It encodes CASSLNTRTTGELFF.

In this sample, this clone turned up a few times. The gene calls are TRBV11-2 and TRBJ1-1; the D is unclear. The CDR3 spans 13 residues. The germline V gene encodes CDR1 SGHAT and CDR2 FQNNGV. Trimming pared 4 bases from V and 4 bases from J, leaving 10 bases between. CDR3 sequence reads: CASSYGFATEAFF. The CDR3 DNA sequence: TGTGCCAGCAGCTATGGCTTTGCCACTGAAGCTTTCTTT.

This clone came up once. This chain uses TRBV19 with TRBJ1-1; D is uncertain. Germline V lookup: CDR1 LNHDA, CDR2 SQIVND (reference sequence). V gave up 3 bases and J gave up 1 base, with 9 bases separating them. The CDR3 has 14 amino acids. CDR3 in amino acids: CASSIQVGNTEAFF. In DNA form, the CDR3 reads TGTGCCAGTAGTATTCAGGTCGGGAACACTGAAGCTTTCTTT. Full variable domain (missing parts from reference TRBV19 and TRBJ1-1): DGGITQSPKYLFRKEGQNVTLSCEQNLNHDAMYWYRQDPGQGLRLIYYSQIVNDFQKGDIAEGYSVSREKKESFPLTVTSAQKNPTAFYLCASSIQVGNTEAFFGQGTRLTVV.

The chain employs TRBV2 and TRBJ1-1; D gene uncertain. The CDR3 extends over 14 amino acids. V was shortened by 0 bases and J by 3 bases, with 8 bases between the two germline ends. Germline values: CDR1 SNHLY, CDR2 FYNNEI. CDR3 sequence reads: CASSEADSYTEAFF. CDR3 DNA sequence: TGTGCCAGCAGTGAAGCGGATTCGTACACTGAAGCTTTCTTT.

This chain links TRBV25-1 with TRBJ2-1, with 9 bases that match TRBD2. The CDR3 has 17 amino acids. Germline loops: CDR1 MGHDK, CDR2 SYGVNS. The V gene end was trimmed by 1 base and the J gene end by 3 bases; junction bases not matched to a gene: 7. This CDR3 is CASSEWVSGGYYNEQFF. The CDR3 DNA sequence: TGTGCCAGCAGTGAATGGGTTAGCGGGGGCTACTACAATGAGCAGTTCTTC.

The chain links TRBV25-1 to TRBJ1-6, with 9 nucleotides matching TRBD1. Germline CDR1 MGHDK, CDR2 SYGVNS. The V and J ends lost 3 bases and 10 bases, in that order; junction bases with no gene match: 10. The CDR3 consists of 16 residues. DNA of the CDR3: TGTGCCAGCAGTGATGATTGGGGGACAGGGAACTCACCCCTCCACTTT. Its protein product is CASSDDWGTGNSPLHF. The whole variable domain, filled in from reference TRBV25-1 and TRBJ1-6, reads EADIYQTPRYLVIGTGKKITLECSQTMGHDKMYWYQQDPGMELHLIHYSYGVNSTEKGDLSSESTVSRIRTEHFPLTLESARPSHTSQYLCASSDDWGTGNSPLHFGNGTRLTVT.